This TCR beta chain was obtained from a study of Graves' ophthalmopathy and Graves' hyperthyroidism. This clonotype was counted ten times or more. Its antigen is currently unknown. Germline CDR1 is SGDLS and CDR2 is YYNGEE. CDR3 length equals 16 residues. The V gene lost 3 bases and the J gene lost 2 bases, with 17 bases spanning the gap. Study-level findings and limits: Blood samples also showed most expanded thyroid clonotypes exceeding 0.001 frequency.

For repertoire sequencing, the TCR beta CDR3 regions were amplified from RNA transcripts. RT-PCR was first run with HTBI primers, then multiplex PCR in a second round. From the multiplex PCR reads, TCRdb called clonotypes with MiXCR, one entry per CDR3 protein. The repertoire has hundreds of thousands of distinct CDR3 sequences, 35% to 45% of them found once; the top ten carry more than 2.5%. The PBMCs used were ones drawn from 7.5 to 10 ml of fresh peripheral blood. This sequence was found in an adult man with Graves' ophthalmopathy. V and J are TRBV9 and TRBJ1-2; D might be TRBD1 (5 bases). What was sequenced was peripheral blood. The CDR3 sequence: CASSGRGTTVNYGYTF. CDR3 DNA sequence: TGTGCCAGCAGCGGACGGGGGACGACCGTCAACTATGGCTACACCTTC.